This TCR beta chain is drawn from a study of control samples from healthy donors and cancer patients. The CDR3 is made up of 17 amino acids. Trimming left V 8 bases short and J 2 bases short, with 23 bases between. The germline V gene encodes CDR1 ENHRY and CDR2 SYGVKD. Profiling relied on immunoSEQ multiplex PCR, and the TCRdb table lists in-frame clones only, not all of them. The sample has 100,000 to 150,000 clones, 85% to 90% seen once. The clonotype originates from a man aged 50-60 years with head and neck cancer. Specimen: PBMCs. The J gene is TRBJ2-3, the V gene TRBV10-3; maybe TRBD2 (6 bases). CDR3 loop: CAIRGRERGLYTDTQYF. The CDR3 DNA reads TGTGCCATCCGGGGACGGGAGAGGGGACTTTACACAGATACGCAGTATTTT.